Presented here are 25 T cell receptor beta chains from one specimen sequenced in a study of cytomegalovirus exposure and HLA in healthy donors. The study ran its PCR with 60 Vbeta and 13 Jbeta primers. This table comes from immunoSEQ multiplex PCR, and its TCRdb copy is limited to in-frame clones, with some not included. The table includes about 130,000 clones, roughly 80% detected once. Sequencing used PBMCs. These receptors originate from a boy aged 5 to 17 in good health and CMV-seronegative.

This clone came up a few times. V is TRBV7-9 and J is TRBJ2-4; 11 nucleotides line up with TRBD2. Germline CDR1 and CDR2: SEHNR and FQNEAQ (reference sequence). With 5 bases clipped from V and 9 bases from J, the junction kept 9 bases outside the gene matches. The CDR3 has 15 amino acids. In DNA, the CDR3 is TGTGCCAGCAGCCGTTCGGGACTAGCGGAAGTCATTCAGTACTTC. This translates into CASSRSGLAEVIQYF.

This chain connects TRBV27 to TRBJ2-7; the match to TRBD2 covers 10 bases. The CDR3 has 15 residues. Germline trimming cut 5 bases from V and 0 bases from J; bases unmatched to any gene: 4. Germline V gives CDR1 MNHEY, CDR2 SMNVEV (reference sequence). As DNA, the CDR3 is TGTGCCAGCAGTCTCACTAGCGGGATCTCCTACGAGCAGTACTTC. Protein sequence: CASSLTSGISYEQYF.

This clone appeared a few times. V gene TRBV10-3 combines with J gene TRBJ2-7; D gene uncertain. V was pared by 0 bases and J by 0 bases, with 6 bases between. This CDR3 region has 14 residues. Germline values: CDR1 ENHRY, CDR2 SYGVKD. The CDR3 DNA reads TGTGCCATCAGTGAGTCGGCCAGCTCCTACGAGCAGTACTTC. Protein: CAISESASSYEQYF.

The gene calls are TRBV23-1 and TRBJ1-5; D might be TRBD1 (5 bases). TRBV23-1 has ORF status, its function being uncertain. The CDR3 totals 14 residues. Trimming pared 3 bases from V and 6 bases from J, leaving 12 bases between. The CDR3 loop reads CASSHGRGVQPQHF. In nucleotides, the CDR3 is TGCGCCAGCAGTCATGGACGGGGGGTTCAGCCCCAGCATTTT.

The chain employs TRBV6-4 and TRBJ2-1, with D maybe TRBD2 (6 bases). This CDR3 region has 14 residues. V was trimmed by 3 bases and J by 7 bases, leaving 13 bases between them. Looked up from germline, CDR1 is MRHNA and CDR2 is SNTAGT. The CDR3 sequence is CASSERGGVNEQFF. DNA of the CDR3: TGTGCCAGCAGTGAGAGGGGAGGAGTTAATGAGCAGTTCTTC.

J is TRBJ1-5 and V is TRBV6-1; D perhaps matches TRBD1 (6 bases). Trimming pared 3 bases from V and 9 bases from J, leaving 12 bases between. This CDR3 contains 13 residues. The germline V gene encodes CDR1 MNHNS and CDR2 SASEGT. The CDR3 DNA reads TGTGCCAGCAGTGATCAACCCAGGGGGCCCCAGCATTTT. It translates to CASSDQPRGPQHF.

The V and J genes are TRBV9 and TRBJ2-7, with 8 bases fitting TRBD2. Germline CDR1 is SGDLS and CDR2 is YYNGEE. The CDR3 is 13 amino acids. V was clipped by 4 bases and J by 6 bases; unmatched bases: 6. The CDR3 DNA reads TGTGCCAGCAGCTCCGGGGGGGAAGGCGAGCAGTACTTC. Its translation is CASSSGGEGEQYF.

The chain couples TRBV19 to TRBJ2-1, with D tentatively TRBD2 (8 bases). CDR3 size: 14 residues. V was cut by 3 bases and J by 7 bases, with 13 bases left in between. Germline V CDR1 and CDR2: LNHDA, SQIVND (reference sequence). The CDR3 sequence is CASSMLAGQNEQFF. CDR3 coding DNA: TGTGCCAGTAGTATGTTAGCGGGACAGAATGAGCAGTTCTTC.

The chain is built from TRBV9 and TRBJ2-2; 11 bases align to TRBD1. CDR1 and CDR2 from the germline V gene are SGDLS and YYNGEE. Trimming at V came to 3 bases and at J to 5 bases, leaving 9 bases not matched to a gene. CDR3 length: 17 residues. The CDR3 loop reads CASSARRTGGYTGELFF. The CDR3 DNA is TGTGCCAGCAGCGCCAGAAGGACAGGGGGCTATACCGGGGAGCTGTTTTTT.

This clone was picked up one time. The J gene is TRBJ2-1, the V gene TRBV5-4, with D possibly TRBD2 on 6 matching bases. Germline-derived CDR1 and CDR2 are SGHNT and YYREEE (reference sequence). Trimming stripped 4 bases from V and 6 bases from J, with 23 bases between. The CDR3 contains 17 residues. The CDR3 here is CASSPGSQRALGNEQFF. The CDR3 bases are TGTGCCAGCAGCCCAGGCAGTCAGCGGGCTTTAGGCAATGAGCAGTTCTTC.

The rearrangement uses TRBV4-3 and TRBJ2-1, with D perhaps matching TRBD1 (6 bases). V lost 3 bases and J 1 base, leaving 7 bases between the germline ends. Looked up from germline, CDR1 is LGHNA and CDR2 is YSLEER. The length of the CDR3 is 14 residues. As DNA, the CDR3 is TGCGCCAGCAGCCAGGGGACATCCTACAATGAGCAGTTCTTC. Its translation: CASSQGTSYNEQFF.

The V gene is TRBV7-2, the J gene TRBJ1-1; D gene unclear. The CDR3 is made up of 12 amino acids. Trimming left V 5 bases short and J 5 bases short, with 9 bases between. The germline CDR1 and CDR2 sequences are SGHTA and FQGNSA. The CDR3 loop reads CASSLIGTEAFF. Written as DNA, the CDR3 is TGTGCCAGCAGCCTAATCGGGACTGAAGCTTTCTTT. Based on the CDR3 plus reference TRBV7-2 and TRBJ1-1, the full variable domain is GAGVSQSPSNKVTEKGKDVELRCDPISGHTALYWYRQSLGQGLEFLIYFQGNSAPDKSGLPSDRFSAERTGGSVSTLTIQRTQQEDSAVYLCASSLIGTEAFFGQGTRLTVV.

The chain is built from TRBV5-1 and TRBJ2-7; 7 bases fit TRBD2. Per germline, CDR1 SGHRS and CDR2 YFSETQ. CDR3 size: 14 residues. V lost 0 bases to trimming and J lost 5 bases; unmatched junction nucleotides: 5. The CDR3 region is CASSLVGGSDEQYF. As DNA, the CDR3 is TGCGCCAGCAGCTTGGTCGGCGGGAGCGACGAGCAGTACTTC.

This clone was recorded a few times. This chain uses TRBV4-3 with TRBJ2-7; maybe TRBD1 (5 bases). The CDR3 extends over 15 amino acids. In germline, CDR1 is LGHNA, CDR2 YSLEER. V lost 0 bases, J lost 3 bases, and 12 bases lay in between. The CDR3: CASSQERQTFYEQYF. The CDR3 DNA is TGCGCCAGCAGCCAAGAAAGACAGACATTCTACGAGCAGTACTTC.

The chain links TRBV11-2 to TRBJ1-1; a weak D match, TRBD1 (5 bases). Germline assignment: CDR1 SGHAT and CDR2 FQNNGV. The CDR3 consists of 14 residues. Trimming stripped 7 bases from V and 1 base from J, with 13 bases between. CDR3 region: CASTTWGENTEAFF. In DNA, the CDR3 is TGTGCCAGCACCACTTGGGGCGAGAACACTGAAGCTTTCTTT.

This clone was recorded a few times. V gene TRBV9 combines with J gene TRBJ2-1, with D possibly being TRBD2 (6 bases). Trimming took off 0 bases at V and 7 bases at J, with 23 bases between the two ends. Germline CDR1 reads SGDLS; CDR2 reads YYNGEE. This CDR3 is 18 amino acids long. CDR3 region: CASSVDTVGRERRNEQFF. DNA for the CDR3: TGTGCCAGCAGCGTAGACACAGTGGGGCGGGAAAGACGGAATGAGCAGTTCTTC.

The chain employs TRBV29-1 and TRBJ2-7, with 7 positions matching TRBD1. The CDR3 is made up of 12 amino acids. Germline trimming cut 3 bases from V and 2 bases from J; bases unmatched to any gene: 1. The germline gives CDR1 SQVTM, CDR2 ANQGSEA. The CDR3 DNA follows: TGCAGCGTTGAGACAGGGACCTACGAGCAGTACTTC. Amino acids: CSVETGTYEQYF.

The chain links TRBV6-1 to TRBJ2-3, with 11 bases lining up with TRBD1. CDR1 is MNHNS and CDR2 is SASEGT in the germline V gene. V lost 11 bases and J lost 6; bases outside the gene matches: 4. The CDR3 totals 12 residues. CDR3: CALGQGADTQYF. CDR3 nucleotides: TGTGCCCTTGGACAGGGGGCGGATACGCAGTATTTT.

The CDR3 DNA sequence: TGTGCCAGCAGTGGGGCAGCCAGGATCTATGGCTACACCTTC. It translates to CASSGAARIYGYTF. The chain is built from TRBV6-1 and TRBJ1-2; D is undetermined. V was cut by 4 bases and J by 4 bases, with 13 bases left in between. The CDR3 is 14 amino acids. The germline CDR1 and CDR2 sequences are MNHNS and SASEGT.

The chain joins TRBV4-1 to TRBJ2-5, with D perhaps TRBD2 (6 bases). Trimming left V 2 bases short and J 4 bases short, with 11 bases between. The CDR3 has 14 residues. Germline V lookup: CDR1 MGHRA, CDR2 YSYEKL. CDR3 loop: CASSQYGGIETQYF. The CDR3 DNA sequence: TGCGCCAGCAGCCAATATGGAGGGATAGAGACCCAGTACTTC.

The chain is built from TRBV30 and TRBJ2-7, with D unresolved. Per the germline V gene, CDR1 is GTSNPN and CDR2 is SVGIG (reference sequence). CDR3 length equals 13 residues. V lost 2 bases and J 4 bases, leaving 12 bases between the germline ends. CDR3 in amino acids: CAWSPTETYEQYF. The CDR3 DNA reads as TGTGCCTGGAGTCCAACAGAAACATACGAGCAGTACTTC.

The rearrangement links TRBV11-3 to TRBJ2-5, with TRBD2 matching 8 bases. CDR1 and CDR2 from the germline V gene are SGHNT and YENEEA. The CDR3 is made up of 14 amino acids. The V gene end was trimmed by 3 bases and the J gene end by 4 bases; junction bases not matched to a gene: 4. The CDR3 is CASSFSGRGETQYF. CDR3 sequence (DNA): TGTGCCAGCAGCTTCTCCGGGAGGGGAGAGACCCAGTACTTC. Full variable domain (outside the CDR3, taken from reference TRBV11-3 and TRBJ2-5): EAGVVQSPRYKIIEKKQPVAFWCNPISGHNTLYWYLQNLGQGPELLIRYENEEAVDDSQLPKDRFSAERLKGVDSTLKIQPAELGDSAVYLCASSFSGRGETQYFGPGTRLLVL.

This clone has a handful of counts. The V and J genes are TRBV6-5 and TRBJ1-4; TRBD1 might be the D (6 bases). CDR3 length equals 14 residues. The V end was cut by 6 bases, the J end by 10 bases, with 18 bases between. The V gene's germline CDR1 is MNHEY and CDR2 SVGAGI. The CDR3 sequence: CASRTTGIVGKLFF. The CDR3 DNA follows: TGTGCCAGCAGGACCACAGGGATTGTAGGAAAACTGTTTTTT.

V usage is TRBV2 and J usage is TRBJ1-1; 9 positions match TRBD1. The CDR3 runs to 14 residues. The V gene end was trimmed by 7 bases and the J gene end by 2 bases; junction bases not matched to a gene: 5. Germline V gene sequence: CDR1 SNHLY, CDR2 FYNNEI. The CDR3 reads CASIPGQGNTEAFF. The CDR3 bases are TGTGCCAGCATTCCGGGACAGGGCAACACTGAAGCTTTCTTT.

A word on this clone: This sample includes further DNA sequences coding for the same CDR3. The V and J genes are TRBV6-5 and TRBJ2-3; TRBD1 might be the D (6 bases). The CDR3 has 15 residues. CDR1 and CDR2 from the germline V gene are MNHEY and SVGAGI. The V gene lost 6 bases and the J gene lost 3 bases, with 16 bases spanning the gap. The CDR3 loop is CASSSRGGSTDTQYF. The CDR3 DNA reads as TGTGCCAGCAGCTCGAGAGGGGGTAGTACAGATACGCAGTATTTT.